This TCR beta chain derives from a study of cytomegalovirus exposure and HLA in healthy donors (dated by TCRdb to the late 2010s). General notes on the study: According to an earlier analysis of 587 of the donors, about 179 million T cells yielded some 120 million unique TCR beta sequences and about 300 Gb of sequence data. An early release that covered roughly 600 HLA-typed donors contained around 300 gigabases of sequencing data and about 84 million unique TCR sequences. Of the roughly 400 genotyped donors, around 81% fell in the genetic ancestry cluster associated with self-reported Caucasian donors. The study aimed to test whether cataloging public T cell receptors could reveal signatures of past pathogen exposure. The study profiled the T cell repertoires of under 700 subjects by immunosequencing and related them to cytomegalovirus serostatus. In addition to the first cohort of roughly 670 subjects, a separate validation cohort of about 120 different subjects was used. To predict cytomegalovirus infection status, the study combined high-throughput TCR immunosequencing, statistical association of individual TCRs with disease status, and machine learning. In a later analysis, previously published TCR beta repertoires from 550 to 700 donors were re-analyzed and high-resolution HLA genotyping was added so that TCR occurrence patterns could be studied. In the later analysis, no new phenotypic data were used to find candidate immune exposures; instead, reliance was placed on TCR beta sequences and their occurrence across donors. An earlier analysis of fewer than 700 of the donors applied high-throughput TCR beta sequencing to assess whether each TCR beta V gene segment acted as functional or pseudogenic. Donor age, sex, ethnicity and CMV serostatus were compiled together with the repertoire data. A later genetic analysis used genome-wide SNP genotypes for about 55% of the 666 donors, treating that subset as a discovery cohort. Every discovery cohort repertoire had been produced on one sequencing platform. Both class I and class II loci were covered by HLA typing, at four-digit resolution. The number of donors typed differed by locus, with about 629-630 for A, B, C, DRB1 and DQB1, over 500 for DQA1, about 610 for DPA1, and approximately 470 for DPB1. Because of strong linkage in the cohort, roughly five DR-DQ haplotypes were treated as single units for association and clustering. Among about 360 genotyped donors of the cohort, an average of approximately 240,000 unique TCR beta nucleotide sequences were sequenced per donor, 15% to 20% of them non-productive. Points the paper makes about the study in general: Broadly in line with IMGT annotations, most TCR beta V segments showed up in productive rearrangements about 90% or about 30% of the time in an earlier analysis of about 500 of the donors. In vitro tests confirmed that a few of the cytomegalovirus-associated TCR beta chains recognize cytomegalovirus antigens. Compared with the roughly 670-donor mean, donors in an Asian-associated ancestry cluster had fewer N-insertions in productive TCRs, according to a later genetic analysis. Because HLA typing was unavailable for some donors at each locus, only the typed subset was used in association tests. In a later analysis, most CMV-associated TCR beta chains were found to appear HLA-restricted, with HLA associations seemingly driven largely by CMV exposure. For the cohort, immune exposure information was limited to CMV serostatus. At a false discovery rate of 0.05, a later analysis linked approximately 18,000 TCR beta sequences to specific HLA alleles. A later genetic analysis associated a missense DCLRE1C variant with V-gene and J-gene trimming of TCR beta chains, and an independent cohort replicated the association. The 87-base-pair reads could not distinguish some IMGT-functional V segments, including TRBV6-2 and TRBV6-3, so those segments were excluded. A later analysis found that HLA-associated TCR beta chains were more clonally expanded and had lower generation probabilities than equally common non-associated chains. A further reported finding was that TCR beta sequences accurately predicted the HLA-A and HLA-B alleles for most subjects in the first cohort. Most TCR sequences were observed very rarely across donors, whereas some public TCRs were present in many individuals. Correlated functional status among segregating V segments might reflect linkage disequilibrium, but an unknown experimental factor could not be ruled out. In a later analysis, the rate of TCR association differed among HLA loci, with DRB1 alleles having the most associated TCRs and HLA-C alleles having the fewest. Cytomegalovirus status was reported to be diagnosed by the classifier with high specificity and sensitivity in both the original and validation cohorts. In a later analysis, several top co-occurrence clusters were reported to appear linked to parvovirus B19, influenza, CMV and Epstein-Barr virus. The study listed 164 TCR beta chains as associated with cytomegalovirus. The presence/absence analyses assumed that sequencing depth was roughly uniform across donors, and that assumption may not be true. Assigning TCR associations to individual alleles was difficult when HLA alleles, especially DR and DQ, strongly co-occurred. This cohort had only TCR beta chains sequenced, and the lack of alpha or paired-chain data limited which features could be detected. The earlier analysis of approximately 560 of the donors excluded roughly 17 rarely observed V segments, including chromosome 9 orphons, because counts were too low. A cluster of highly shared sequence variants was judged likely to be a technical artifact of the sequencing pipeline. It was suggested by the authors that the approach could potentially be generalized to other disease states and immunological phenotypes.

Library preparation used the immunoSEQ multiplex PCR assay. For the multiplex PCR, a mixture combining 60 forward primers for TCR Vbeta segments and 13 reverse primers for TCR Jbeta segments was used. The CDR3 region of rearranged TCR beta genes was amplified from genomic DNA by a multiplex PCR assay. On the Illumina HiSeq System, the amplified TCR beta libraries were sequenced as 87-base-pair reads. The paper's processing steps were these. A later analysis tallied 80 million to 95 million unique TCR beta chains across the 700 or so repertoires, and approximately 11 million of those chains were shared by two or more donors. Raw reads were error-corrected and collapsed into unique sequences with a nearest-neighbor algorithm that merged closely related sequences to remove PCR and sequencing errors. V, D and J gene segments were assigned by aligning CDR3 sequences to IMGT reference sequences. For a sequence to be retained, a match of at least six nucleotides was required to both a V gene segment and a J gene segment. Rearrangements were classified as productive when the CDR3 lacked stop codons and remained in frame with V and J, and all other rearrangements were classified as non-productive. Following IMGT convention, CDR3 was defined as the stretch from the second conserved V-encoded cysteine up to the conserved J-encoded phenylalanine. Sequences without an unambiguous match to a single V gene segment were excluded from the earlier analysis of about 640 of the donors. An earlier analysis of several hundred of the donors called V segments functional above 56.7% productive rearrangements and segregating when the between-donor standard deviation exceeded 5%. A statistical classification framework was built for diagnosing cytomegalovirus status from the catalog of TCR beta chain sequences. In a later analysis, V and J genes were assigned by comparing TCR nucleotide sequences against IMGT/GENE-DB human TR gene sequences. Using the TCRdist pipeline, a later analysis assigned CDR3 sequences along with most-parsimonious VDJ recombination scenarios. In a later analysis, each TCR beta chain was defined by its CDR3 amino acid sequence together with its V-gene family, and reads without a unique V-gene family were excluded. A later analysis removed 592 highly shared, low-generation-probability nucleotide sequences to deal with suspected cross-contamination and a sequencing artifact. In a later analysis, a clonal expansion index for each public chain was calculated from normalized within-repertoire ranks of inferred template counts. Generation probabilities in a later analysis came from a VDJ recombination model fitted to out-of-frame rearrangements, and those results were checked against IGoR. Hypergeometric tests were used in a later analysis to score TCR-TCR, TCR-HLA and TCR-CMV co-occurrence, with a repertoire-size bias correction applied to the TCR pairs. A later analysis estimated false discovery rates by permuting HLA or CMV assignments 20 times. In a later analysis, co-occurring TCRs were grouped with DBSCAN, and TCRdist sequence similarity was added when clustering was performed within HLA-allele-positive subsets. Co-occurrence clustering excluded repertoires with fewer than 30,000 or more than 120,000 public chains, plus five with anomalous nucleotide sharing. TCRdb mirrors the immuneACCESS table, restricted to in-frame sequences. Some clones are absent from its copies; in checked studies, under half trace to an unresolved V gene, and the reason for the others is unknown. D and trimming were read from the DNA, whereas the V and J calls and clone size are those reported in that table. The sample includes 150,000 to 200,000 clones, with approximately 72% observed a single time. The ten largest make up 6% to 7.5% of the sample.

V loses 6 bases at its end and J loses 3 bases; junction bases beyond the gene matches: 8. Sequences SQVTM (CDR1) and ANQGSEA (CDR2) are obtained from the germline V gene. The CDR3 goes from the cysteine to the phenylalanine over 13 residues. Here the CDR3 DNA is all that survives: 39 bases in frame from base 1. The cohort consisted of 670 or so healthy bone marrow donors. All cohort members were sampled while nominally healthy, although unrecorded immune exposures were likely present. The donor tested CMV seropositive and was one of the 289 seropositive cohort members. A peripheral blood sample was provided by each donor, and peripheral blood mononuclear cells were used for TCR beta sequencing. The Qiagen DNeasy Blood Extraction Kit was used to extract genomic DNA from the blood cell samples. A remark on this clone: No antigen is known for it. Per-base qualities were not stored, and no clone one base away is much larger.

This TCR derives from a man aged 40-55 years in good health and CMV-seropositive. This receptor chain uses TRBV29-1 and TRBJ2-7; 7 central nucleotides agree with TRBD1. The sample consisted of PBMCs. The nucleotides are TGCAGCGTCTTAACAGGGGCGGGCTACGAGCAGTACTTC. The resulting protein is CSVLTGAGYEQYF.